This section outlines one T cell receptor beta chain sequence together with its context. Its antigen is unknown. No quality values exist for individual bases; no much larger clone is one base distant. The immunoSEQ Assay was used to sequence TCR beta CDR3 regions from DNA. Turning to the authors' computational methods: To compute T cell density, TCR beta template counts were normalized to usable DNA, which was estimated by amplifying housekeeping genes. The preseqR package was used to estimate richness by extrapolating to 400,000 templates for PBMC samples and to 120,000 templates for tissue samples. Clonality was taken to be one minus Pielou's evenness. Tissue-enriched TCRs were identified by differential abundance testing using productive amino-acid clonotypes, minimum total count 5 and alpha 0.1. The Jaccard Index and the Morisita Overlap Index were used to quantify repertoire overlap between compartments. GLIPH clustered TCR beta CDR3s with public tetramer-defined viral CDR3s; viral motifs required at least three viral sequences plus V-gene enrichment. Imported from immuneACCESS, the table was reduced by TCRdb to in-frame sequences with V and J called. These copies leave out some clones; in studies compared against another copy, an unresolved V gene accounts for under half, and the cause of the remainder is not known. The V and J calls and clone size are taken from that table; D and trimming were inferred from the DNA. The table for this sample lists fewer than 40,000 clones; 80% to 90% of them were counted only once. The top ten hold under 5.5% of the sample.

This entry is derived from a study of T cells in localized non-small cell lung cancer (TCRdb year 2020). Background on the whole study: T cell repertoires of 236 early-stage NSCLC patients were analyzed, with tumors being compared against uninvolved tumor-adjacent lungs. The mean age of the NSCLC patients was 50 to 85 years, with 120 to 150 men and around 100 women. All 250 or so NSCLC patients in the cohort were treatment-naive and had localized lung tumors that were resected.

Study-level results and caveats: The highest T cell clonality was observed in uninvolved tumor-adjacent lung, where clonality exceeded that of tumor, suggesting that antigenic responses were more focused in uninvolved tumor-adjacent lung. A median of around 57 of the top 100 tumor clones were detected in paired uninvolved adjacent lung, and approximately 28 of these tumor clones were also found among the top 100 clones of the paired uninvolved adjacent lung. Because the study design was exploratory, TCR variables were selected using unadjusted p-values without false-discovery rate correction. Because multi-region tumor sequencing was not done, intratumor heterogeneity could not be ruled out. Longer overall survival was associated with higher blood T cell density, whereas shorter survival was associated with higher adjacent-lung clonality.

At diagnosis, peripheral blood, uninvolved tumor-adjacent lung and tumor were collected and stored as a combination of fresh-frozen and FFPE material. For TCR repertoire profiling, blood samples were analyzed in the form of peripheral blood mononuclear cells. CDR1 and CDR2 are read off the germline V gene as SGHVS and FNYEAQ. From cysteine to phenylalanine, the CDR3 is 14 amino acids long. The kept DNA is CDR3 alone, 42 bases in frame from the first base. V sheds 5 bases and J sheds 5 bases, leaving 16 bases between their ends. The sequenced sample was peripheral blood, obtained before any cancer treatment. The rearranged chain carries TRBV7-6 and TRBJ2-7; the D gene may be TRBD1 or TRBD2, since each aligns over 7 bases. The receptor was derived from an older male donor with stage III lung adenocarcinoma. This receptor carries the CDR3 CASSHQGGGHEQYF. The nucleotides read TGTGCCAGCAGCCATCAGGGAGGGGGCCACGAGCAGTACTTC.